These 23 T cell receptor beta chains were all obtained from the same sample, sequenced in a study of T cells after yellow fever vaccination. MiXCR, applied by TCRdb to the 5' RACE reads, yields one record per CDR3 protein. The sample carries roughly 520,000 distinct CDR3 sequences, about a fifth recorded once. Here the sequenced sample was PBMCs, taken less than 25 days after the first yellow fever vaccination. The receptors were gathered from a man aged 18 to 29 who received the YFV17D yellow fever vaccine.

This clonotype has just a few counts. This chain joins TRBV7-3 and TRBJ2-6; D not certain. The V gene's germline CDR1 is SGHTA and CDR2 FQGTGA. CDR3 size: 16 residues. With 1 base removed from V and 0 bases from J, the gap between germline ends came to 7 bases. DNA of the CDR3: TGTGCCAGCAGCTTAATGGGTTCCTCTGGGGCCAACGTCCTGACTTTC. The encoded protein is CASSLMGSSGANVLTF.

The chain uses TRBV2 and TRBJ2-7; tentatively, D is TRBD2 (5 bases). CDR1 is SNHLY and CDR2 is FYNNEI in the germline V gene. V was pared by 3 bases and J by 1 base, with 13 bases between. The CDR3 runs to 15 residues. In DNA form, the CDR3 reads TGTGCCAGCAGTGAGGGAGAAGCATTATCCTACGAGCAGTACGTC. Amino acids: CASSEGEALSYEQYV.

The J gene is TRBJ2-5, the V gene TRBV7-2; tentatively, D is TRBD2 (6 bases). This CDR3 is built from 16 residues. Germline V lookup: CDR1 SGHTA, CDR2 FQGNSA. V was cut by 7 bases and J by 1 base, with 19 bases left in between. CDR3 amino acids: CASTRSGSGFQETQYF. Written as DNA, the CDR3 is TGTGCCAGCACCCGCTCGGGTAGCGGATTCCAAGAGACCCAGTACTTC.

This clonotype was seen only a few times. V is TRBV20-1 and J is TRBJ2-3; a possible D gene is TRBD2 (6 bases). V dropped 6 bases and J dropped 0 bases, with 10 bases sitting between them. CDR1 is DFQATT and CDR2 is SNEGSKA in the germline V gene (reference sequence). The CDR3 is 13 amino acids. This chain's CDR3 is CSATGTSTDTQYF. CDR3 coding DNA: TGCAGTGCCACCGGGACTAGCACAGATACGCAGTATTTT.

This clonotype is a singleton in its sample. This chain uses TRBV20-1 with TRBJ1-2; a weak D match, TRBD1 (6 bases). The CDR3 is made up of 14 amino acids. Germline-derived CDR1 and CDR2 are DFQATT and SNEGSKA (reference sequence). The V gene lost 5 bases and the J gene lost 0 bases, with 13 bases spanning the gap. Here the CDR3 reads CSAGRTETNYGYTF. The CDR3 DNA sequence: TGCAGTGCTGGCAGGACAGAGACTAACTATGGCTACACCTTC.

The CDR3 bases are TGCGCCAGCAGCCAAGCACCGGGCGCGCAGACAGATACGCAGTATTTT. It encodes CASSQAPGAQTDTQYF. This rearrangement joins TRBV4-3 to TRBJ2-3; the D is unclear. The CDR3 length is 16 residues. With 1 base removed from V and 3 bases from J, the gap between germline ends came to 14 bases. Germline loops: CDR1 LGHNA, CDR2 YSLEER.

This clonotype was observed a few times. The chain carries TRBV12-3 or TRBV12-4 and TRBJ1-6, with D unresolved. CDR3 length: 16 residues. V was cut by 3 bases and J by 8 bases, with 17 bases left in between. Here the CDR3 DNA reads TGTGCCAGCAGTTTTGGGCGGCGAAAAGCAGATTCACCCCTCCACTTT. As protein: CASSFGRRKADSPLHF.

This chain links TRBV7-9 with TRBJ2-2; 9 positions agree with TRBD2. The CDR3 spans 14 residues. V lost 4 bases, J lost 4 bases, and 1 base stayed unmatched. CDR1 SEHNR and CDR2 FQNEAQ come from the germline V gene (reference sequence). CDR3 DNA: TGTGCCAGCAGCTCGACTAGCGGCACCGGGGAGCTGTTTTTT. Its protein product is CASSSTSGTGELFF.

This clonotype appeared a few times. The chain joins TRBV7-2 to TRBJ2-1; D not resolved. CDR3 size: 15 residues. Germline CDR1 is SGHTA and CDR2 is FQGNSA. The V end was cut by 0 bases, the J end by 3 bases, with 9 bases between. The CDR3 sequence is CASSLASTDYNEQFF. CDR3 nucleotides: TGTGCCAGCAGCTTAGCCTCTACAGACTACAATGAGCAGTTCTTC.

The J gene is TRBJ2-7, the V gene TRBV7-2; D perhaps matches TRBD1 (5 bases). V was trimmed by 0 bases and J by 5 bases, leaving 5 bases between them. There are 12 residues in the CDR3. The germline V gene has CDR1 SGHTA and CDR2 FQGNSA. The CDR3 region has the DNA TGTGCCAGCAGCTTAGCGGGGCACGAGCAGTACTTC. The encoded protein is CASSLAGHEQYF.

The chain uses TRBV4-1 and TRBJ2-7; TRBD1 might be the D (6 bases). The CDR3 is 12 residues long. Germline V gene data show CDR1 as MGHRA and CDR2 as YSYEKL. The ends were cut back, 6 bases at V and 7 bases at J, with 13 bases in the middle. CDR3 nucleotides: TGCGCCAGCAGTAAAACAGGGCGGGAGCAGTACGTC. Amino acid sequence: CASSKTGREQYV.

A few counts support this clonotype. The rearrangement links TRBV20-1 to TRBJ1-6; D remains ambiguous. CDR1 is DFQATT and CDR2 is SNEGSKA in the germline V gene (reference sequence). The length of the CDR3 is 14 residues. V was trimmed by 0 bases and J by 10 bases, leaving 13 bases between them. CDR3 protein: CSARDPAGSSPLHF. CDR3 nucleotides: TGCAGTGCTAGAGATCCGGCAGGATCCTCACCCCTCCACTTT.

This clonotype was detected ten times or more. The chain couples TRBV5-1 to TRBJ2-2; possibly TRBD2 for D (7 bases). The CDR3 sequence is 14 residues long. Germline lookup yields CDR1 SGHRS and CDR2 YFSETQ. V was pared by 5 bases and J by 3 bases, with 11 bases between. The CDR3 region is CASRGGADTGELFF. In DNA form, the CDR3 reads TGCGCCAGCAGAGGGGGGGCGGACACCGGGGAGCTGTTTTTT.

The genes are TRBV3-1 and TRBJ1-1, with TRBD1 as a possible D gene (6 bases). The CDR3 covers 14 residues. With 3 bases removed from V and 5 bases from J, the gap between germline ends came to 13 bases. Germline lookup yields CDR1 LGHDT and CDR2 YNNKEL (reference sequence). CDR3 in DNA: TGTGCCAGCAGCCACCACAGGGATGGGACTGAAGCTTTCTTT. Residues: CASSHHRDGTEAFF.

The V and J genes are TRBV18 and TRBJ2-5, with 7 nucleotides matching TRBD1. The junction had 5 bases not matched to a gene; V was cut back by 1 base and J by 3 bases. Germline V gene lookup returns CDR1 KGHSH and CDR2 LQKENI. The CDR3 extends over 15 amino acids. The CDR3 region has the DNA TGTGCCAGCTCACCACAGGGACAGCCAGAAGAGACCCAGTACTTC. This sequence encodes CASSPQGQPEETQYF. Variable domain in full (rest from reference TRBV18 and TRBJ2-5): NAGVMQNPRHLVRRRGQEARLRCSPMKGHSHVYWYRQLPEEGLKFMVYLQKENIIDESGMPKERFSAEFPKEGPSILRIQQVVRGDSAAYFCASSPQGQPEETQYFGPGTRLLVL.

V usage is TRBV20-1 and J usage is TRBJ1-6; 8 positions agree with TRBD1. Looked up from germline, CDR1 is DFQATT and CDR2 is SNEGSKA (reference sequence). V was clipped by 5 bases and J by 9 bases; unmatched bases: 12. There are 15 residues in the CDR3. DNA of the CDR3: TGCAGTGCTGGCCAAGCAGGGGGCCAGGGTTCACCCCTCCACTTT. It translates to CSAGQAGGQGSPLHF.

The rearrangement links TRBV28 to TRBJ2-7; no definite D call. The CDR3 runs 13 residues. The V gene's germline CDR1 is MDHEN and CDR2 SYDVKM. Trimming stripped 7 bases from V and 5 bases from J, with 15 bases between. CDR3 amino acids: CASTPAATHEQYF. The CDR3 DNA reads as TGTGCCAGCACCCCGGCGGCAACCCACGAGCAGTACTTC.

The chain joins TRBV7-2 to TRBJ2-3; weak D call: TRBD2 (6 bases). Germline assignment: CDR1 SGHTA and CDR2 FQGNSA. CDR3 length: 12 residues. Trimming took off 2 bases at V and 14 bases at J, with 14 bases between the two ends. The CDR3 DNA is TGTGCCAGCAGCTTACCCGGACTAATTTCGTATTTT. It yields the protein CASSLPGLISYF.

This clonotype was recorded only once. The rearrangement uses TRBV28 and TRBJ1-1; D perhaps matches TRBD1 (6 bases). The V gene's germline CDR1 is MDHEN and CDR2 SYDVKM. Between the trimmed V and J ends, which lost 7 bases and 0 bases, there was a span of 18 bases. CDR3 length equals 16 residues. CDR3 region: CASTHGTGRMNTEAFF. In nucleotides, the CDR3 is TGTGCCAGCACCCATGGCACAGGGCGAATGAACACTGAAGCTTTCTTT.

The rearrangement links TRBV5-6 to TRBJ2-5; perhaps TRBD1 as D (5 bases). The CDR3 is 16 amino acids. Germline V lookup: CDR1 SGHDT, CDR2 YYEEEE. The V end was cut by 0 bases, the J end by 1 base, with 13 bases between. The CDR3 region is CASSLGGGASQETQYF. DNA of the CDR3: TGTGCCAGCAGCTTGGGGGGCGGTGCCTCCCAAGAGACCCAGTACTTC.

The chain couples TRBV6-6 to TRBJ2-3, with D perhaps matching TRBD1 (7 bases). V gave up 5 bases and J gave up 5 bases, with 11 bases separating them. Germline assignment: CDR1 MNHNY and CDR2 SVGAGI (reference sequence). The length of the CDR3 is 13 residues. The CDR3 sequence: CASSRRGVDTQYF. In DNA form, the CDR3 reads TGTGCCAGCAGTCGCAGGGGGGTAGATACGCAGTATTTT.

V gene TRBV2 combines with J gene TRBJ2-5, with 8 bases identical to TRBD2. Germline loops: CDR1 SNHLY, CDR2 FYNNEI. The CDR3 contains 18 residues. J gave up 1 base and V 1 base, and 11 bases lay outside the gene matches. The CDR3 loop is CASSEGKSAGELQETQYF. The CDR3 DNA sequence: TGTGCCAGCAGTGAAGGGAAATCAGCGGGGGAGCTCCAAGAGACCCAGTACTTC.

The gene calls are TRBV20-1 and TRBJ2-2; D might be TRBD1 (6 bases). Germline assignment: CDR1 DFQATT and CDR2 SNEGSKA (reference sequence). Trimming stripped 6 bases from V and 7 bases from J, with 18 bases between. The CDR3 totals 14 residues. This CDR3 reads CSAARGDMGGELFF. The CDR3 region has the DNA TGCAGTGCGGCTCGAGGGGACATGGGCGGGGAGCTGTTTTTT.